The rows below give T cell receptor beta chains drawn from one sample of a study of CD8+ T cells in alopecia areata. Method: immunoSEQ multiplex PCR; TCRdb's copy keeps in-frame clones and lacks some. The sample has about 190,000 clones; more than 55% are singletons. The sequenced sample was CD4+ T cells sorted from blood, obtained at week 4, from a patient treated with tofacitinib. All receptors come from a human donor with alopecia areata. The CDR3 runs from the conserved cysteine through the conserved F or W. A D gene is named only where the DNA matches it firmly. Clone size, where shown, is once, few, many, or a class for clones that have expanded.

TRBV28	.	.	TRBJ1-1	TGTGCCAGCTGGGGCAGGGGCATGAACACTGAAGCTTTCTTT	CASWGRGMNTEAFF
TRBV30	.	few	TRBJ1-1	TGTGCCTGGAGTGGAGACAGTGAAGCTTTCTTT	CAWSGDSEAFF
TRBV28	.	few	TRBJ2-7	TGTGCCAGCAGGGCGCGGGACCGAGCCTACGAGCAGTACTTC	CASRARDRAYEQYF
TRBV6-5	.	.	TRBJ1-1	TGTGCCAGCAGTTACGGTCGCTGGGGCCCTGAAGCTTTCTTT	CASSYGRWGPEAFF
TRBV29-1	TRBD2	.	TRBJ2-7	TGCAGCGTGGATACCGGGACTAGCGATTACGAGCAGTACTTC	CSVDTGTSDYEQYF
TRBV25-1	.	.	TRBJ1-5	TGTGCCAGCAGAACCCCAAGACAGAGCAATCAGCCCCAGCATTTT	CASRTPRQSNQPQHF
TRBV7-2	.	.	TRBJ2-7	TGTGCCAGCAACCCGTCCGGGTACGGCGAGCAGTACTTC	CASNPSGYGEQYF
TRBV2	.	.	TRBJ2-7	TGTGCCAGCAGTGACCGCCTCGTGCAGTACTTC	CASSDRLVQYF
TRBV10-3	TRBD2	.	TRBJ2-3	TGTGCCATCAGTCATACCACTAGCGGGGATACGCAGTATTTT	CAISHTTSGDTQYF
TRBV2	.	.	TRBJ2-7	TGTGCCAGCAGTGAGGTCAGGAGCTCCTACGAGCAGTACTTC	CASSEVRSSYEQYF
TRBV9	.	.	TRBJ2-2	TGTGCCAGCAGCGTCGCCGGCATAGCGCGACCGAACACCGGGGAGCTGTTTTTT	CASSVAGIARPNTGELFF
TRBV25-1	.	.	TRBJ2-7	TGTGCCAGCAGTGGGAGAACCTACGAGCAGTACTTC	CASSGRTYEQYF
TRBV6-6	.	.	TRBJ2-2	TGTGCCAGCAGTTTGGGAGGCTCGAACACCGGGGAGCTGTTTTTT	CASSLGGSNTGELFF
TRBV27	TRBD1	.	TRBJ1-1	TGTGCCAGCACTTGGGACAGGGGGTTTGAAGCTTTCTTT	CASTWDRGFEAFF
TRBV7-2	TRBD1	few	TRBJ2-5	TGTGCCAGCAGCTTAGCGGGACAGGGGTGGGAGACCCAGTACTTC	CASSLAGQGWETQYF
TRBV7-2	.	.	TRBJ1-1	TGTGCCAGCAGCAAACAGGGAATGAACACTGAAGCTTTCTTT	CASSKQGMNTEAFF
TRBV19	TRBD1	.	TRBJ2-6	TGTGCCACCAACACAGGGGGTCTCTCTGGGGCCAACGTCCTGACTTTC	CATNTGGLSGANVLTF
TRBV30	TRBD1	.	TRBJ2-5	TGTGCCTGGAGGTCACGACAGGGGTCTCTGAAGACCCAGTACTTC	CAWRSRQGSLKTQYF
TRBV25-1	TRBD1	.	TRBJ2-5	TGTGCCAGCAGTGCCCCTCGGACAGGGGTTGGGGAGACCCAGTACTTC	CASSAPRTGVGETQYF
TRBV7-2	.	.	TRBJ1-3	TGTGCCAGCAGCTGGGGTGGGGAGGCTGGAAACACCATATATTTT	CASSWGGEAGNTIYF
TRBV19	.	.	TRBJ2-3	TGTGCCAGTAGACCCAAGGGGAGCACAGATACGCAGTATTTT	CASRPKGSTDTQYF
TRBV29-1	.	.	TRBJ1-5	TGCAGCGTATCGGACGGAGCCAATCAGCCCCAGCATTTT	CSVSDGANQPQHF
TRBV30	.	.	TRBJ2-4	TGTGCCTGGATTCCCCCCCTGGGTAGGCCTGGGGCCAAAAACATTCAGTACTTC	CAWIPPLGRPGAKNIQYF
TRBV2	.	.	TRBJ1-2	TGTGCCAGCAGTTCCGTGTGGCTGGGCTACACCTTC	CASSSVWLGYTF
TRBV14	TRBD1	few	TRBJ1-4	TGTGCCAGCAGCCCAGGGGGGTCGGTGGAAAAACTGTTTTTT	CASSPGGSVEKLFF
TRBV29-1	.	.	TRBJ2-1	TGCAGCGTTGGAGACACCCTGTTCTTC	CSVGDTLFF
TRBV25-1	.	.	TRBJ2-4	TGTGCCAGCAGAGCGGGACAGAGGGACATTCAGTACTTC	CASRAGQRDIQYF
TRBV11-3	.	.	TRBJ2-3	TGTGCCAGCAGCTTAGACTCTAGCACAGATACGCAGTATTTT	CASSLDSSTDTQYF
TRBV29-1	.	.	TRBJ2-7	TGCAGCGTGGAGCAGACGGGCCTCGCAGGGGAGCAGTACTTC	CSVEQTGLAGEQYF
TRBV30	TRBD1	.	TRBJ2-7	TGTGCCTGGAACTCGGGACAGGGTAAATACGAGCAGTACTTC	CAWNSGQGKYEQYF
TRBV10-3	.	once	TRBJ2-7	TGTGCCATCAGCGCACGGAACTACGAGCAGTACTTC	CAISARNYEQYF
TRBV7-2	TRBD2	.	TRBJ2-2	TGTGCCAGCAGCACAACTAGCGGAGCTACCGGGGAGCTGTTTTTT	CASSTTSGATGELFF
TRBV5-5	TRBD1	.	TRBJ2-5	TGTGCCAGCAGCCCGGGACAGGACCAAGAGACCCAGTACTTC	CASSPGQDQETQYF
TRBV29-1	.	few	TRBJ2-2	TGCAGCGTTGGGGGCGCCGGGAACACCGGGGAGCTGTTTTTT	CSVGGAGNTGELFF
TRBV29-1	.	.	TRBJ2-6	TGCAGCGTTGGGGGGGCCAACGTCCTGACTTTC	CSVGGANVLTF
TRBV29-1	.	.	TRBJ2-6	TGCAGCGTTGAGAGAAACTCTGGGGCCAACGTCCTGACTTTC	CSVERNSGANVLTF
TRBV5-6	TRBD1	.	TRBJ1-1	TGTGCCAGCAGCTTGTCAGGGGGGACTGAAGCTTTCTTT	CASSLSGGTEAFF
TRBV30	TRBD2	.	TRBJ2-7	TGTGCCTGGAGTGTACAATTGGGGATAGCGGGAGGTTCCTACGAGCAGTACTTC	CAWSVQLGIAGGSYEQYF
TRBV30	TRBD1	.	TRBJ1-5	TGTGCCTGGAGTAAGACGGGGACAGGGGGCCTGATGAGCAATCAGCCCCAGCATTTT	CAWSKTGTGGLMSNQPQHF
TRBV6-6	.	.	TRBJ1-2	TGTGTCTCCCATATGGCGGGGGCCGCCCGGGGCTACACCTTC	CVSHMAGAARGYTF
TRBV6-5	.	few	TRBJ1-5	TGTGCCAGCAGGAAAGGGAGCAATCAGCCCCAGCATTTT	CASRKGSNQPQHF
TRBV5-1	.	.	TRBJ2-7	TGCGCCAGCAGCTTGGAAGGGCCCCCCTACGAGCAGTACTTC	CASSLEGPPYEQYF
TRBV5-1	.	.	TRBJ2-4	TGCGCCAGCAGCTCCGCCAGGGGCGCAGGGGACATTCAGTACTTC	CASSSARGAGDIQYF
TRBV2	TRBD2	.	TRBJ2-1	TGTGCCAGCATAACCGGGAGGAACAATGAGCAGTTCTTC	CASITGRNNEQFF
TRBV2	TRBD1	few	TRBJ1-3	TGTGCCAGCAGTGGGACAGGGGTTAGGAACACCATATATTTT	CASSGTGVRNTIYF
TRBV4-2	.	few	TRBJ1-4	TGTGCCAGCAGCCAAGAGGGAGGGCAGCGAGTGTTTTTT	CASSQEGGQRVFF
TRBV11-2	.	.	TRBJ1-5	TGTGCCAGCAGCTGGACAGCTAATAGCAATCAGCCCCAGCATTTT	CASSWTANSNQPQHF
TRBV5-1	TRBD1	few	TRBJ2-3	TGCGCCAGCACACAGACAGGGGGATCAGATACGCAGTATTTT	CASTQTGGSDTQYF
TRBV27	.	.	TRBJ2-7	TGTGCCAGGGGGAGAGATTTGGGGGCGGCCTACGAGCAGTACTTC	CARGRDLGAAYEQYF
TRBV9	.	.	TRBJ2-2	TGTGCCAGCAGCCAACGACAGGATAGCACCGGGGAGCTGTTTTTT	CASSQRQDSTGELFF
TRBV4-3	.	.	TRBJ2-5	TGCGCCAGCAGCCAACGGGCAGGGTGGGGGGAGACCCAGTACTTC	CASSQRAGWGETQYF
TRBV5-1	.	few	TRBJ1-5	TGCGCCAGCAGCTTGGAGGGAGGACAGCCCCAGCATTTT	CASSLEGGQPQHF
TRBV2	.	few	TRBJ2-1	TGTGCCAGCAGTGAAGGTAGTATTGGGAGTAATGAGCAGTTCTTC	CASSEGSIGSNEQFF
TRBV30	.	.	TRBJ2-7	TGTGCCTGGATTCCTCAGGGCCGGTCCTACGAGCAGTACTTC	CAWIPQGRSYEQYF